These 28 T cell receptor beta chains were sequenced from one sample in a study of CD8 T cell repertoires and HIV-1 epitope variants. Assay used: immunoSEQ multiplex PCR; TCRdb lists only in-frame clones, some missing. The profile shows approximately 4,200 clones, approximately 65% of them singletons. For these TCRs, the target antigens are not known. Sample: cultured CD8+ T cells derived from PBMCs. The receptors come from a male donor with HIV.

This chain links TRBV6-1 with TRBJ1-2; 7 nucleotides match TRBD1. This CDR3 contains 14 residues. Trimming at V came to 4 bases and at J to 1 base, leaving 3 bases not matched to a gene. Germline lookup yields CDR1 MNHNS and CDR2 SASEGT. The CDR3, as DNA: TGTGCCAGCAGTGCGGACAGGAATAACTATGGCTACACCTTC. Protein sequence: CASSADRNNYGYTF.

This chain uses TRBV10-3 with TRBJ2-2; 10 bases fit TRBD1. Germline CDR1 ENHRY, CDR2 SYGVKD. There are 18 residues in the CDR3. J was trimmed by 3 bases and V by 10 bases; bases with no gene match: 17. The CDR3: CASSPNPPGQGHTGELFF. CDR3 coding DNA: TGTGCCAGCAGCCCGAATCCCCCGGGACAGGGGCACACCGGGGAGCTGTTTTTT.

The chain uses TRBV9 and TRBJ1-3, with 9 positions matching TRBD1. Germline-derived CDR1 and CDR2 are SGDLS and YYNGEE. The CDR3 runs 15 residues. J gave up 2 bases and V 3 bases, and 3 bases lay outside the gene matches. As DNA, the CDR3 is TGTGCCAGCAGCGCACAGGGGGCGACTGGAAACACCATATATTTT. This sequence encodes CASSAQGATGNTIYF.

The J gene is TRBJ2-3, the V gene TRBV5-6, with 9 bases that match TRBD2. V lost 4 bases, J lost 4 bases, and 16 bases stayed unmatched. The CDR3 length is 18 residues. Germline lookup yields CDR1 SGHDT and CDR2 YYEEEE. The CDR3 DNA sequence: TGTGCCAGCAGCGCCCCCGGGACTAGCTTAATATACCCAGATACGCAGTATTTT. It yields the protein CASSAPGTSLIYPDTQYF.

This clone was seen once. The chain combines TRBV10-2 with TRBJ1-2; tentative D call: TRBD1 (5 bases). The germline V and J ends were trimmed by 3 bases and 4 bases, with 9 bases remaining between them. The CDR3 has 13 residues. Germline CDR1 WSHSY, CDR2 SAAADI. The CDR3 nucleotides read TGCGCCAGCAGTGATGGGGGGGGCTATGGCTACACCTTC. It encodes CASSDGGGYGYTF.

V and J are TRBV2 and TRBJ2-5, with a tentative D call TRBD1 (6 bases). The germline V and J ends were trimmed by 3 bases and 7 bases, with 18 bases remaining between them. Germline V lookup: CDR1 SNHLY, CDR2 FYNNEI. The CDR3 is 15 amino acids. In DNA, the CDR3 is TGTGCCAGCAGTGATCCGGACAGCGCTTGGGGGACCCAGTACTTC. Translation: CASSDPDSAWGTQYF.

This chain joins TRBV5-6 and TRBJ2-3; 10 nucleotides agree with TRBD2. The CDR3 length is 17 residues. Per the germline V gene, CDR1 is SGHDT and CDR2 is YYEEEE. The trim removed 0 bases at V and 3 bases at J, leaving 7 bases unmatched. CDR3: CASSLGWSGGATDTQYF. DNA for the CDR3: TGTGCCAGCAGCTTGGGATGGAGCGGGGGGGCTACAGATACGCAGTATTTT.

CDR3 sequence (DNA): TGTGCCAGCAGTTCCCTTCGAGAGACAGGGCAGAACACCGGGGAGCTGTTTTTT. It specifies CASSSLRETGQNTGELFF. The chain recombines TRBV28 with TRBJ2-2; 7 nucleotides agree with TRBD1. Per germline, CDR1 MDHEN and CDR2 SYDVKM. V lost 4 bases to trimming and J lost 1 base; unmatched junction nucleotides: 12. The CDR3 consists of 18 residues.

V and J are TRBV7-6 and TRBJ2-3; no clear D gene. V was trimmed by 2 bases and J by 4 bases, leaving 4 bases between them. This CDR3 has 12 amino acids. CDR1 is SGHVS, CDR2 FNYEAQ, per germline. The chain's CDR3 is CASSLLADTQYF. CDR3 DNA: TGTGCCAGCAGCTTATTGGCAGATACGCAGTATTTT.

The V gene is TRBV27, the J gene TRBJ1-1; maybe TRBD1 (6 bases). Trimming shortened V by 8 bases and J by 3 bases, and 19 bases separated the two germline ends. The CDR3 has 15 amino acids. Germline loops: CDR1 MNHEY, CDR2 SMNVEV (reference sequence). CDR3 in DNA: TGTGCCAGCCTTCATACACAGGGAGGAGACACTGAAGCTTTCTTT. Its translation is CASLHTQGGDTEAFF.

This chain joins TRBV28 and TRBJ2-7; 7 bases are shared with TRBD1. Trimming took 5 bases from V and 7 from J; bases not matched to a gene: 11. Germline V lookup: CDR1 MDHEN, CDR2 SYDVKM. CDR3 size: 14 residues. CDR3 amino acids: CASSPPRDSREQYF. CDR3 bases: TGTGCCAGCAGTCCGCCTCGGGACAGTAGAGAGCAGTACTTC.

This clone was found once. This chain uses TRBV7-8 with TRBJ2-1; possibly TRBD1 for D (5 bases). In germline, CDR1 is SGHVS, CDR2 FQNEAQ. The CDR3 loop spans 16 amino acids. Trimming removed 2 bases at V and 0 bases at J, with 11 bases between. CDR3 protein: CASSLRVGVSYNEQFF. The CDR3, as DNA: TGTGCCAGCAGCTTAAGGGTAGGGGTCTCCTACAATGAGCAGTTCTTC.

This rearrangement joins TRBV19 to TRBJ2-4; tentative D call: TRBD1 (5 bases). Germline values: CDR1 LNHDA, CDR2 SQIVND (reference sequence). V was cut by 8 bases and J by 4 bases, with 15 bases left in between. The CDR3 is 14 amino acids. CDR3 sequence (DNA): TGTGCCAGTGCCCTATGGGGCACAAAAAACATTCAGTACTTC. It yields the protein CASALWGTKNIQYF. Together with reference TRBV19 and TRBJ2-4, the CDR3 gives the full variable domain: DGGITQSPKYLFRKEGQNVTLSCEQNLNHDAMYWYRQDPGQGLRLIYYSQIVNDFQKGDIAEGYSVSREKKESFPLTVTSAQKNPTAFYLCASALWGTKNIQYFGAGTRLSVL.

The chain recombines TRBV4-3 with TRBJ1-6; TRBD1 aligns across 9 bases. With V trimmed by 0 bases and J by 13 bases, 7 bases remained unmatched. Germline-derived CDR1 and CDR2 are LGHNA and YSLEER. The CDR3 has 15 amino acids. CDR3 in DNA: TGCGCCAGCAGCCAAGATTGGGACAGGGCGTCCCCCCTCCACTTT. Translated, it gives CASSQDWDRASPLHF.

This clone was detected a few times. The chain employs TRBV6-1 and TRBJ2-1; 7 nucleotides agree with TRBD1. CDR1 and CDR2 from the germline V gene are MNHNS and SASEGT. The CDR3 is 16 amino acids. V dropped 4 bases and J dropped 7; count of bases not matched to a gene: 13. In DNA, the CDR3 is TGTGCCAGCAGTGGGGACAGCCTAATTTCCAGAAATGAGCAGTTCTTC. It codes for CASSGDSLISRNEQFF.

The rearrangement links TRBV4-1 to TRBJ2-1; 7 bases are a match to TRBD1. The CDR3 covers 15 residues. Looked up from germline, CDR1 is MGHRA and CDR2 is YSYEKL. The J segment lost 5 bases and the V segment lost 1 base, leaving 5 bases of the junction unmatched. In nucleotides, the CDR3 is TGCGCCAGCAGCCAAGCGACAGGGCCCCACAATGAGCAGTTCTTC. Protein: CASSQATGPHNEQFF.

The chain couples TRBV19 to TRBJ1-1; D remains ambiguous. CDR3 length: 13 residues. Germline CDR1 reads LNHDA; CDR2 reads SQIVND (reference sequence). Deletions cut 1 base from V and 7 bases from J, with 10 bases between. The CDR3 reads CASSIVANGEAFF. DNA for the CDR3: TGTGCCAGTAGTATAGTAGCTAACGGTGAAGCTTTCTTT.

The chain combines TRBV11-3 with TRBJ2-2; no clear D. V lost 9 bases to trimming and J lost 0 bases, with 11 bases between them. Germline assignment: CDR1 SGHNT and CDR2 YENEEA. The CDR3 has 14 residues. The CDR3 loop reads CASRFGANTGELFF. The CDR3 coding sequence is TGTGCCAGTAGATTTGGCGCGAACACCGGGGAGCTGTTTTTT.

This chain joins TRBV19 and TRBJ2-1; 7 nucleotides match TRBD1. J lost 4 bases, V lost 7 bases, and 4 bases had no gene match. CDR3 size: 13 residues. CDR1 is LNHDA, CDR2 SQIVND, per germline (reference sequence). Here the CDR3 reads CASNTGVYNEQFF. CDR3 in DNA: TGTGCCAGTAATACAGGGGTTTACAATGAGCAGTTCTTC. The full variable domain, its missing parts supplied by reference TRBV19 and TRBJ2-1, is DGGITQSPKYLFRKEGQNVTLSCEQNLNHDAMYWYRQDPGQGLRLIYYSQIVNDFQKGDIAEGYSVSREKKESFPLTVTSAQKNPTAFYLCASNTGVYNEQFFGPGTRLTVL.

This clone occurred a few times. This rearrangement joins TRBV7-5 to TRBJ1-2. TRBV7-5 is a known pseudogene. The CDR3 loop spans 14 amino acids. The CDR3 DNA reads TGTGTCAGAAGCTTTCCCACGGGGTCGGGTGGCTACACCTTC. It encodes CVRSFPTGSGGYTF.

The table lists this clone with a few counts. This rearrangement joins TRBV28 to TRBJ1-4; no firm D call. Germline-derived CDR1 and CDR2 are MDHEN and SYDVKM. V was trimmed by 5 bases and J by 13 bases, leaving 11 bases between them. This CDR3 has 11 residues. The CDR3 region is CASSTTLGLFF. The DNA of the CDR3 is TGTGCCAGCAGTACTACACTGGGACTGTTTTTT.

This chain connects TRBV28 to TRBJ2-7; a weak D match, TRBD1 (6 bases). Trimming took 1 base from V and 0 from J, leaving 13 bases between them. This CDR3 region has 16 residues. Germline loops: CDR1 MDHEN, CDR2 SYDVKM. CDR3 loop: CASSLSQGTLSYEQYF. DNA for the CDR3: TGTGCCAGCAGTTTATCACAGGGAACCCTCTCCTACGAGCAGTACTTC.

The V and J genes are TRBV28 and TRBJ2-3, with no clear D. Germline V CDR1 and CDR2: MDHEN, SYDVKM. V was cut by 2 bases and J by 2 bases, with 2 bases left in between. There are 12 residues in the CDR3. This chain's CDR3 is CASSLHTDTQYF. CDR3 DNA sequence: TGTGCCAGCAGTTTACACACAGATACGCAGTATTTT.

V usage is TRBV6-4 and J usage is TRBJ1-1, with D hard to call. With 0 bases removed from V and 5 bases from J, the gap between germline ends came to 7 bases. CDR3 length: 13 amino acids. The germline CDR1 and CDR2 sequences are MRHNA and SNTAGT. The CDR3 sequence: CASSDSIKTEAFF. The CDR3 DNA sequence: TGTGCCAGCAGTGACTCGATCAAGACTGAAGCTTTCTTT.

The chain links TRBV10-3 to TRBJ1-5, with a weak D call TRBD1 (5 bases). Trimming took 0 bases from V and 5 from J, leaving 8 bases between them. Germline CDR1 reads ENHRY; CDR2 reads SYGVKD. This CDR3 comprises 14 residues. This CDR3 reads CAISESTEDQPQHF. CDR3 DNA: TGTGCCATCAGTGAGTCGACAGAGGATCAGCCCCAGCATTTT.

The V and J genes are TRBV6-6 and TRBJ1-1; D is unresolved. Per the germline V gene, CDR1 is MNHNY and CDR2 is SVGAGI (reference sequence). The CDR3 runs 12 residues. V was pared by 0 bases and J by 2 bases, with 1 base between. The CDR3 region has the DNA TGTGCCAGCAGTTACTCCAACACTGAAGCTTTCTTT. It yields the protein CASSYSNTEAFF.

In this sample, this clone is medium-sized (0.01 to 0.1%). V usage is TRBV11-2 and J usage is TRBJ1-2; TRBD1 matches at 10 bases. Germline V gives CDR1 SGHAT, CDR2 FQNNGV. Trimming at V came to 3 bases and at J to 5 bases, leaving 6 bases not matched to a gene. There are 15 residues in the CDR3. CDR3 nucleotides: TGTGCCAGCAGCTTCGGACAGGGGGATGTATATGGCTACACCTTC. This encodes CASSFGQGDVYGYTF.

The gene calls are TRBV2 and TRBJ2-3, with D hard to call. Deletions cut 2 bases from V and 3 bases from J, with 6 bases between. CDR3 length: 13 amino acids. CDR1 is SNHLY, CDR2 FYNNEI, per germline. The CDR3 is CASSEIATDTQYF. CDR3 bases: TGTGCCAGCAGTGAAATAGCAACAGATACGCAGTATTTT.